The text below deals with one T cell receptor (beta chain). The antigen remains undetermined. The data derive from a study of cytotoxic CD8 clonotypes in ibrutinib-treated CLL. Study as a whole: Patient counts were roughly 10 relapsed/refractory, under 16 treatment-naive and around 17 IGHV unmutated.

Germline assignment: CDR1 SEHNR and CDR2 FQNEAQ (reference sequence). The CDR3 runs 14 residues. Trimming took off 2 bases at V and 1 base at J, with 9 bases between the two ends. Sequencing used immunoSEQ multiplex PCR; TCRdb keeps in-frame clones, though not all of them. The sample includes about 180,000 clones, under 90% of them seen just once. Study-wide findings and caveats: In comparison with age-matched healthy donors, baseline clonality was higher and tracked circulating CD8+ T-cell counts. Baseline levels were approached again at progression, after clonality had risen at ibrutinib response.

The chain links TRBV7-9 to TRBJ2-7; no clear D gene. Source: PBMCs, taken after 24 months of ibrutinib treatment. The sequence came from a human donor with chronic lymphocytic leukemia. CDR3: CASSLSSGSYEQYF. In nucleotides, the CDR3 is TGTGCCAGCAGCTTATCCTCTGGATCCTACGAGCAGTACTTC.